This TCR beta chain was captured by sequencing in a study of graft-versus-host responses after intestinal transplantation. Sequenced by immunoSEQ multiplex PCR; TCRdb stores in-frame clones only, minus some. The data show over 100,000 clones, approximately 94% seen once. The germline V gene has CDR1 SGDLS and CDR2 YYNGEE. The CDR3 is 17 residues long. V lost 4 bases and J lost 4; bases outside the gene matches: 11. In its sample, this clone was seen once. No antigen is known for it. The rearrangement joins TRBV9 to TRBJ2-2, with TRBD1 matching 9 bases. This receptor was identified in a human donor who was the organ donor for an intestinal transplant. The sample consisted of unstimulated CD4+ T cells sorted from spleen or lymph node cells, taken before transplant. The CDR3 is CASSPRVGTGITGELFF. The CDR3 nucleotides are TGTGCCAGCAGCCCCCGTGTGGGGACAGGGATCACCGGGGAGCTGTTTTTT.